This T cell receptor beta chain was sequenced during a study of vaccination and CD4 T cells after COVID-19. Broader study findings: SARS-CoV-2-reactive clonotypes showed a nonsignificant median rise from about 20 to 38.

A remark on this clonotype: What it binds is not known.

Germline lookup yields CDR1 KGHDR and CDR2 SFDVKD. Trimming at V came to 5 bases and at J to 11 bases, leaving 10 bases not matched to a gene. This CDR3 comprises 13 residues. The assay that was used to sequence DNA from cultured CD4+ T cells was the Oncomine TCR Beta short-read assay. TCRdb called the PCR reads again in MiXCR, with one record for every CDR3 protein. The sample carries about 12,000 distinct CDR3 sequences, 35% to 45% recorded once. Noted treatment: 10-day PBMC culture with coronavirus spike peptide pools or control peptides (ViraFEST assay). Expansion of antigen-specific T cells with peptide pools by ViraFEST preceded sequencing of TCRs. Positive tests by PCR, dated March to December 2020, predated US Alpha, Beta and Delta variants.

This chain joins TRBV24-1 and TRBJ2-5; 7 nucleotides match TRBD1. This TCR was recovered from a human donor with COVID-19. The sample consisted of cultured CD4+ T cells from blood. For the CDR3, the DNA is TGTGCCACCAGTGGCCCGACAGGGCCGGGTCAGTACTTC. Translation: CATSGPTGPGQYF.